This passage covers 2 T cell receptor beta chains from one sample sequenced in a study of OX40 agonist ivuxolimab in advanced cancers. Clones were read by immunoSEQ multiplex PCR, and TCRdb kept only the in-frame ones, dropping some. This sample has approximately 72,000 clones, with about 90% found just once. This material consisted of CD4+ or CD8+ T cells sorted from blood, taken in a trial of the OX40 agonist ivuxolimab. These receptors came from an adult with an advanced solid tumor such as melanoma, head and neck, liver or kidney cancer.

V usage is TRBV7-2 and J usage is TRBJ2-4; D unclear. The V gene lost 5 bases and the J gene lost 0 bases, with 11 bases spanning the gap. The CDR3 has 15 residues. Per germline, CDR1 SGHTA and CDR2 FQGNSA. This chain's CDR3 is CASSQRSLAKNIQYF. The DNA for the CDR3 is TGTGCCAGCAGCCAGAGGTCCCTAGCCAAAAACATTCAGTACTTC.

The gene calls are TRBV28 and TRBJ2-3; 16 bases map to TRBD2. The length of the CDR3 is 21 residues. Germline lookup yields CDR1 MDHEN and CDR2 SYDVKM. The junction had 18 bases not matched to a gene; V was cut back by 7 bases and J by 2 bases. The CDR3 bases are TGTGCCAGCACCGCTCTATCGACCGGGACTAGCGGGAGGGCCCCCACAGATACGCAGTATTTT. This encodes CASTALSTGTSGRAPTDTQYF.